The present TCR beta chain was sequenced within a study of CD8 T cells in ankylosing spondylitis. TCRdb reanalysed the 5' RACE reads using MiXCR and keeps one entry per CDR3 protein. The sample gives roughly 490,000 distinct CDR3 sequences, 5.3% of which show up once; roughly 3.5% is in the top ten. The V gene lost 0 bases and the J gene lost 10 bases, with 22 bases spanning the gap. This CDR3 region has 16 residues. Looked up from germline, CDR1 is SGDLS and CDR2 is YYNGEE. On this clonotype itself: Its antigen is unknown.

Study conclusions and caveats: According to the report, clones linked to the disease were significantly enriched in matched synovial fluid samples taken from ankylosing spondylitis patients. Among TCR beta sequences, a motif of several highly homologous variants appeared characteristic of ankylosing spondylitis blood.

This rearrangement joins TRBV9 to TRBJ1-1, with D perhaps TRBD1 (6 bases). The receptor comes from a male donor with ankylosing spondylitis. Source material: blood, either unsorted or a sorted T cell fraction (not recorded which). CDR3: CASSVGTGKRAQGAFF. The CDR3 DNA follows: TGTGCCAGCAGCGTAGGCACAGGGAAAAGGGCCCAAGGAGCTTTCTTT.